This T cell receptor (beta chain) appears in the sequencing data of a study of T-cell reconstitution after alpha-beta-depleted transplantation in children. Overall study findings and caveats: Several hundred expanded graft clones reportedly were the source of alpha-beta T cells about two months after transplant. Fresh T-cell production supplied most of the T-cell counts and diversity seen one year after transplant.

With regard to this clonotype: Its matching antigen is unknown.

A library of TCRbeta sequences, prepared with unique molecular identifiers, was generated. Each CDR3 protein gets one entry after TCRdb re-called the PCR reads with MiXCR. The repertoire holds 670,000 or so distinct CDR3 sequences, with 10% to 15% as singletons. V was clipped by 2 bases and J by 4 bases; unmatched bases: 5. This CDR3 has 15 amino acids. From germline, CDR1 is SGHDN and CDR2 FVKESK. The source was PBMCs, collected before TCRalphabeta/CD19-depleted stem cell transplant. This clonotype was sampled from a girl aged 2-10 years with congenital amegakaryocytic thrombocytopenia, due to receive a stem cell transplant. The rearrangement uses TRBV14 and TRBJ2-1; the match to TRBD2 covers 7 bases. The CDR3: CASSQPGLQYNEQFF. Written as DNA, the CDR3 is TGTGCCAGCAGCCAACCGGGACTACAATACAATGAGCAGTTCTTC.